The following is a TCR beta chain sequence with its context. What it binds is unknown. Generated by immunoSEQ multiplex PCR, the TCRdb table keeps only in-frame clones and is missing some. Of around 65,000 clones listed, around four fifths are singletons. This specimen comes from a study of pediatric ulcerative colitis. Study results and caveats: Compared with controls, ulcerative colitis showed greater blood-rectum clone sharing. A couple of patients' blood samples yielded substantially fewer templates.

This TCR came from a boy younger than 18 with moderate ulcerative colitis. The sequencing sample was made of blood.

The CDR3 nucleotides are TGTGCCAGCAGCTTAGGGACAACTTTCGCTGGAAACACCATATATTTT. The encoded protein is CASSLGTTFAGNTIYF. The chain employs TRBV13 and TRBJ1-3; D gene uncertain. CDR1 and CDR2 from the germline V gene are PRHDT and FYEKMQ (reference sequence). Trimming shortened V by 0 bases and J by 2 bases, and 11 bases separated the two germline ends. The CDR3 extends over 16 amino acids.